Below are 27 T cell receptor beta chains sequenced from a single sample in a study of blood T cell repertoires in COVID-19. Assay used: immunoSEQ multiplex PCR; TCRdb lists only in-frame clones, some missing. The table lists about 170,000 clones, less than 85% of them singletons. Sequencing was done on a sample of PBMCs or T cells enriched from blood (not recorded which). These receptors all stem from a woman aged 45 to 65 who had recovered from COVID-19.

The V call is TRBV19, the J call TRBJ2-2; 7 nucleotides match TRBD2. The CDR3 is 13 residues long. Germline CDR1 is LNHDA and CDR2 is SQIVND (reference sequence). Trimming cost V 10 bases and J 3 bases; bases outside gene matches: 5. As DNA, the CDR3 is TGTGCCATTCGGGGGGAGTACACCGGGGAGCTGTTTTTT. Translating gives CAIRGEYTGELFF.

The rearrangement links TRBV24-1 to TRBJ2-1; D is uncertain. Trimming cost V 3 bases and J 0 bases, with 11 bases left between them. Germline CDR1 KGHDR, CDR2 SFDVKD. CDR3 length: 16 amino acids. DNA of the CDR3: TGTGCCACCAGTGATCCCTACGGTAGCTCCTACAATGAGCAGTTCTTC. Translated: CATSDPYGSSYNEQFF.

Comments on this clone: At one end, the junction sequence differs from germline, possibly due to a read error. The chain uses TRBV5-1 and TRBJ2-4, with 7 bases matching TRBD2. The CDR3 covers 14 residues. The germline V gene has CDR1 SGHRS and CDR2 YFSETQ. The CDR3 reads CASSPRLAQNIQYF. The DNA for the CDR3 is TGCGCCAGCTCCCCGCGACTAGCCCAAAACATTCAGTACTTC.

The chain uses TRBV30 and TRBJ1-4; 7 nucleotides align to TRBD1. This CDR3 contains 15 residues. Germline loops: CDR1 GTSNPN, CDR2 SVGIG (reference sequence). With V trimmed by 2 bases and J by 3 bases, 6 bases remained unmatched. In nucleotides, the CDR3 is TGTGCCTGGAGTCTACAACAGGGGTCTAATGAAAAACTGTTTTTT. Residues: CAWSLQQGSNEKLFF.

V gene TRBV25-1 combines with J gene TRBJ2-1, with 8 bases aligning to TRBD1. V lost 4 bases, J lost 10 bases, and 3 bases stayed unmatched. Germline assignment: CDR1 MGHDK and CDR2 SYGVNS. This CDR3 spans 12 amino acids. This CDR3 is CASSGTGTEQFF. As DNA, the CDR3 is TGTGCCAGCAGTGGGACAGGGACCGAGCAGTTCTTC.

The chain is built from TRBV6-5 and TRBJ1-1; D not certain. The CDR3 totals 13 residues. V was clipped by 7 bases and J by 1 base, with 10 bases between them. Germline V gives CDR1 MNHEY, CDR2 SVGAGI. The CDR3, as DNA: TGTGCCAGCAACCTCCTGGCGAACACTGAAGCTTTCTTT. Translated: CASNLLANTEAFF.

The chain combines TRBV5-1 with TRBJ1-5; TRBD1 matches 8 bases. Per the germline V gene, CDR1 is SGHRS and CDR2 is YFSETQ. With V trimmed by 9 bases and J by 0 bases, 23 bases remained unmatched. This CDR3 region has 20 residues. This CDR3 reads CATKRQGTPWKCFSNQPQHF. CDR3 in DNA: TGCGCCACCAAACGACAGGGGACCCCGTGGAAATGTTTTAGCAATCAGCCCCAGCATTTT. The variable domain in full, with the rest retrieved from reference TRBV5-1 and TRBJ1-5, is KAGVTQTPRYLIKTRGQQVTLSCSPISGHRSVSWYQQTPGQGLQFLFEYFSETQRNKGNFPGRFSGRQFSNSRSEMNVSTLELGDSALYLCATKRQGTPWKCFSNQPQHFGDGTRLSIL.

The gene calls are TRBV11-2 and TRBJ2-5, with 13 bases aligning to TRBD2. This CDR3 is 16 amino acids long. V shed 4 bases and J 9 bases; nucleotides not matched to a gene: 11. CDR1 and CDR2 from the germline V gene are SGHAT and FQNNGV. The DNA for the CDR3 is TGTGCCAGCAGCTCGGGACTAGCGGGACTTCAAGGTCCCCAGTACTTC. It encodes CASSSGLAGLQGPQYF.

CDR3 nucleotides: TGTGCCAGCAGTATCCACAGGGATCTTAAGAATGAGCAGTTCTTC. Translating gives CASSIHRDLKNEQFF. The chain couples TRBV6-4 to TRBJ2-1; TRBD1 might be the D (6 bases). The CDR3 covers 15 residues. Trimming stripped 5 bases from V and 7 bases from J, with 18 bases between. The germline V gene encodes CDR1 MRHNA and CDR2 SNTAGT.

The chain combines TRBV10-3 with TRBJ2-3; TRBD2 aligns across 8 bases. Germline CDR1 and CDR2: ENHRY and SYGVKD. V trimming: 3 bases; J trimming: 1 base; junction bases outside the gene matches: 3. The CDR3 covers 15 residues. The CDR3: CAISDGRGGTDTQYF. As DNA, the CDR3 is TGTGCCATCAGTGACGGGAGGGGTGGCACAGATACGCAGTATTTT.

The gene calls are TRBV7-9 and TRBJ1-6; 9 bases fit TRBD1. With V trimmed by 2 bases and J by 9 bases, 2 bases remained unmatched. Germline V gene sequence: CDR1 SEHNR, CDR2 FQNEAQ (reference sequence). CDR3 length: 14 amino acids. As DNA, the CDR3 is TGTGCCAGCAGCTTAAAGGACAGGGGTTCACCCCTCCACTTT. This sequence encodes CASSLKDRGSPLHF.

The chain combines TRBV7-3 with TRBJ2-2; no reliable D call. The CDR3 covers 12 residues. Per germline, CDR1 SGHTA and CDR2 FQGTGA. Trimming stripped 2 bases from V and 6 bases from J, with 4 bases between. The CDR3 spells CASSLAAGELFF. CDR3 coding DNA: TGTGCCAGCAGCTTAGCGGCCGGGGAGCTGTTTTTT.

The rearrangement links TRBV28 to TRBJ1-2, with no clear D. Germline values: CDR1 MDHEN, CDR2 SYDVKM. The CDR3 loop spans 15 amino acids. V was shortened by 3 bases and J by 8 bases, with 19 bases between the two germline ends. The CDR3 reads CASSFGGSRAGGYTF. The CDR3 nucleotides are TGTGCCAGCAGTTTTGGAGGTTCCCGGGCCGGGGGCTACACCTTC.

The gene calls are TRBV6-2 or TRBV6-3 and TRBJ2-2; TRBD2 matches 11 bases. This CDR3 region has 16 residues. The V gene end was trimmed by 0 bases and the J gene end by 5 bases; junction bases not matched to a gene: 2. CDR1 and CDR2 from the germline V gene are MNHEY and SVGEGT. This CDR3 reads CASSYSTSGGTGELFF. CDR3 in DNA: TGTGCCAGCAGTTACTCCACTAGCGGGGGAACCGGGGAGCTGTTTTTT.

The chain is built from TRBV7-2 and TRBJ1-3; D remains unclear. V lost 5 bases, J lost 0 bases, and 14 bases lay in between. The CDR3 length is 16 residues. CDR1 SGHTA and CDR2 FQGNSA come from the germline V gene. DNA of the CDR3: TGTGCCAGCAGCCCTCGGCCGAGGGCCTCTGGAAACACCATATATTTT. The encoded protein is CASSPRPRASGNTIYF. The full variable domain, rest sourced from reference TRBV7-2 and TRBJ1-3, is GAGVSQSPSNKVTEKGKDVELRCDPISGHTALYWYRQSLGQGLEFLIYFQGNSAPDKSGLPSDRFSAERTGGSVSTLTIQRTQQEDSAVYLCASSPRPRASGNTIYFGEGSWLTVV.

J is TRBJ2-7 and V is TRBV7-8; 7 bases match TRBD2. With V trimmed by 1 base and J by 0 bases, 6 bases remained unmatched. Per the germline V gene, CDR1 is SGHVS and CDR2 is FQNEAQ. The CDR3 consists of 16 residues. Here the CDR3 DNA reads TGTGCCAGCAGCTTAGTAGCGGGTGTTAGCTCCTACGAGCAGTACGTC. Residues: CASSLVAGVSSYEQYV.

This clone was seen at least ten times. This chain uses TRBV16 with TRBJ1-5; the D is unclear. The V end was cut by 2 bases, the J end by 8 bases, with 10 bases between. Germline CDR1 KGHSY, CDR2 FQNENV. CDR3 length: 13 residues. The CDR3 DNA reads TGTGCCAGCAGCCAAAACAGATTCGAGCCCCAGCATTTT. Amino acid sequence: CASSQNRFEPQHF.

The rearrangement links TRBV18 to TRBJ1-3; maybe TRBD1 (5 bases). With 3 bases removed from V and 0 bases from J, the gap between germline ends came to 9 bases. Germline V CDR1 and CDR2: KGHSH, LQKENI. This CDR3 comprises 15 residues. CDR3 region: CASSPWDFSGNTIYF. For the CDR3, the DNA is TGTGCCAGCTCACCCTGGGACTTCTCTGGAAACACCATATATTTT.

The chain is built from TRBV9 and TRBJ2-6; D may be TRBD2 (6 bases). CDR1 and CDR2 from the germline V gene are SGDLS and YYNGEE. V dropped 2 bases and J dropped 2 bases, with 17 bases sitting between them. This CDR3 region has 18 residues. CDR3 region: CASSVSQRALPGANVLTF. The DNA for the CDR3 is TGTGCCAGCAGCGTTTCTCAGCGGGCCCTCCCTGGGGCCAACGTCCTGACTTTC.

V and J are TRBV7-8 and TRBJ2-1, with TRBD2 identical over 10 bases. Germline V gene lookup returns CDR1 SGHVS and CDR2 FQNEAQ. This CDR3 is built from 12 residues. The V gene end was trimmed by 5 bases and the J gene end by 15 bases; junction bases not matched to a gene: 7. CDR3 loop: CASSPQREGMFF. In DNA, the CDR3 is TGTGCCAGCAGCCCCCAGCGGGAGGGCATGTTCTTC.

V and J are TRBV7-2 and TRBJ1-1, with 9 bases fitting TRBD1. After removal of 5 bases from V and 4 bases from J, the junction contained 5 bases not matched to a gene. In germline, CDR1 is SGHTA, CDR2 FQGNSA. There are 14 residues in the CDR3. The chain's CDR3 is CASSLGTGFTEAFF. The CDR3 bases are TGTGCCAGCAGCCTTGGGACAGGGTTCACTGAAGCTTTCTTT.

J is TRBJ1-1 and V is TRBV28; no clear D. This CDR3 comprises 15 residues. Germline V gene sequence: CDR1 MDHEN, CDR2 SYDVKM. V dropped 3 bases and J dropped 1 base, with 12 bases sitting between them. The DNA of the CDR3 is TGTGCCAGCAGTTTGGCGGTTCGAACGAACACTGAAGCTTTCTTT. Its translation is CASSLAVRTNTEAFF. Looking up the rest from reference TRBV28 and TRBJ1-1 gives the full variable domain: DVKVTQSSRYLVKRTGEKVFLECVQDMDHENMFWYRQDPGLGLRLIYFSYDVKMKEKGDIPEGYSVSREKKERFSLILESASTNQTSMYLCASSLAVRTNTEAFFGQGTRLTVV.

The J gene is TRBJ1-3, the V gene TRBV3-1 (or the pseudogene TRBV3-2); D might be TRBD1 (5 bases). Germline assignment: CDR1 LGHDT and CDR2 YNNKEL (reference sequence). The CDR3 has 15 amino acids. V shed 1 base and J shed 7 bases, with 14 bases lying between them. CDR3 sequence (DNA): TGTGCCAGCAGCCAAGGGCGGCAGGGAGGCAACACCATATATTTT. Encoded protein: CASSQGRQGGNTIYF.

This chain connects TRBV28 to TRBJ1-1; tentative D call: TRBD1 (5 bases). The ends were cut back, 5 bases at V and 5 bases at J, with 12 bases in the middle. Germline V gives CDR1 MDHEN, CDR2 SYDVKM. The CDR3 consists of 13 residues. CDR3 sequence reads: CASSRGGGTEAFF. CDR3 nucleotides: TGTGCCAGCAGTCGGGGGGGTGGGACTGAAGCTTTCTTT.

The chain employs TRBV9 and TRBJ1-1; D gene uncertain. Deletions cut 3 bases from V and 1 base from J, with 10 bases between. The CDR3 is made up of 14 amino acids. Germline loops: CDR1 SGDLS, CDR2 YYNGEE. The CDR3: CASSALGGNTEAFF. The CDR3 bases are TGTGCCAGCAGCGCCCTAGGCGGGAACACTGAAGCTTTCTTT.

For this clone: The sample contains more than one DNA sequence encoding this CDR3. The genes are TRBV7-9 and TRBJ1-2, with 7 bases identical to TRBD1. V was clipped by 5 bases and J by 3 bases; unmatched bases: 3. This CDR3 is built from 13 residues. Germline V CDR1 and CDR2: SEHNR, FQNEAQ (reference sequence). Here the CDR3 reads CASSPDRDYGYTF. The CDR3 DNA sequence: TGTGCCAGCAGCCCAGACAGGGACTATGGCTACACCTTC.

The chain uses TRBV2 and TRBJ2-1, with D tentatively TRBD1 (6 bases). The CDR3 totals 16 residues. Germline V gives CDR1 SNHLY, CDR2 FYNNEI. V gave up 3 bases and J gave up 5 bases, with 17 bases separating them. The CDR3 DNA is TGTGCCAGCAGTGATGGGGGCGGCAGGGTGGACAATGAGCAGTTCTTC. Protein sequence: CASSDGGGRVDNEQFF.